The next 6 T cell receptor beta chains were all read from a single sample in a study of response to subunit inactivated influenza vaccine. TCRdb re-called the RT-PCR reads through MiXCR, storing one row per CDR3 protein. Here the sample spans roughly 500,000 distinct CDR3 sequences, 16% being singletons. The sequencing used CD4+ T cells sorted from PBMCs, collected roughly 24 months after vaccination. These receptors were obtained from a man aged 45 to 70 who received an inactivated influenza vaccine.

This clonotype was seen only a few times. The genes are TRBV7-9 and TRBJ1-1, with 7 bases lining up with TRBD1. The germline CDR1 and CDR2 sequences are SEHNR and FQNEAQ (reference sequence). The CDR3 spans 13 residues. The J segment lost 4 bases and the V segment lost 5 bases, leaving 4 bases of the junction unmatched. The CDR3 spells CASSQQGSTEAFF. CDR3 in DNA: TGTGCCAGCAGCCAACAGGGGAGCACTGAAGCTTTCTTT.

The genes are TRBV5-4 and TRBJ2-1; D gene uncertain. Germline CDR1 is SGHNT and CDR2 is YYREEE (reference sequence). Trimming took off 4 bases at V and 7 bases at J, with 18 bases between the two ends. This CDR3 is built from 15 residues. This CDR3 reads CASSAVSSFGNEQFF. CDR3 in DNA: TGTGCCAGCAGCGCCGTATCAAGTTTCGGAAATGAGCAGTTCTTC. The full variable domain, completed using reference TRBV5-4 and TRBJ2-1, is ETGVTQSPTHLIKTRGQQVTLRCSSQSGHNTVSWYQQALGQGPQFIFQYYREEENGRGNFPPRFSGLQFPNYSSELNVNALELDDSALYLCASSAVSSFGNEQFFGPGTRLTVL.

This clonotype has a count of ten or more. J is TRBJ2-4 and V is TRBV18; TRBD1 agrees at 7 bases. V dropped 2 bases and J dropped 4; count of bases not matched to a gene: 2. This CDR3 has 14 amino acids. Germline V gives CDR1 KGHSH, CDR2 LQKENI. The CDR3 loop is CASSPGTAKNIQYF. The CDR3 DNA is TGTGCCAGCTCACCAGGGACAGCAAAAAACATTCAGTACTTC.

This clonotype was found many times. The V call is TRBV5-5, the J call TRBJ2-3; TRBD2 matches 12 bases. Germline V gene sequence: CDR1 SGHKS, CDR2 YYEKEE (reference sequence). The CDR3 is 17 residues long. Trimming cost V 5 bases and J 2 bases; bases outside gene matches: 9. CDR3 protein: CASRLGLAGPLTDTQYF. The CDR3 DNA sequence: TGTGCCAGCAGACTTGGACTAGCGGGGCCACTCACAGATACGCAGTATTTT. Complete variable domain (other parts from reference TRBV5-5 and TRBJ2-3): DAGVTQSPTHLIKTRGQQVTLRCSPISGHKSVSWYQQVLGQGPQFIFQYYEKEERGRGNFPDRFSARQFPNYSSELNVNALLLGDSALYLCASRLGLAGPLTDTQYFGPGTRLTVL.

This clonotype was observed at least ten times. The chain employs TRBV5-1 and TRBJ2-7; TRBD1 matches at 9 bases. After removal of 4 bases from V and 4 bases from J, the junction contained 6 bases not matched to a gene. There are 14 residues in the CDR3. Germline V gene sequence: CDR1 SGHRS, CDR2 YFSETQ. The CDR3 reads CASSPRQGGYEQYF. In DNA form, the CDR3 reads TGCGCCAGCAGCCCCCGACAGGGGGGATACGAGCAGTACTTC.

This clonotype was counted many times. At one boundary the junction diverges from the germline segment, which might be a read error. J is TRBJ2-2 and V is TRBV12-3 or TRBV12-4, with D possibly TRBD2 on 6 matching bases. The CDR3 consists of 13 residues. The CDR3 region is CASSLGGTGELFF. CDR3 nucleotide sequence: TGCGCCAGCAGCTTGGGAGGAACCGGGGAGCTGTTTTTT.